This passage covers 27 T cell receptor beta chains from one sample sequenced in a study of OX40 agonist ivuxolimab in advanced cancers. TCRdb keeps only in-frame clones here, not all; method: immunoSEQ multiplex PCR. The sample lists 70,000 to 85,000 clones, about 93% occurring once. The sample was CD4+ or CD8+ T cells sorted from blood, taken in a trial of the OX40 agonist ivuxolimab. These receptors all stem from an adult with an advanced solid tumor such as melanoma, head and neck, liver or kidney cancer.

This chain links TRBV9 with TRBJ2-1; TRBD2 aligns across 8 bases. CDR3 length: 14 amino acids. Germline-derived CDR1 and CDR2 are SGDLS and YYNGEE. With V trimmed by 6 bases and J by 6 bases, 8 bases remained unmatched. CDR3: CASNPGTSGNEQFF. For the CDR3, the DNA is TGTGCCAGCAACCCCGGGACTAGTGGCAATGAGCAGTTCTTC.

The rearrangement joins TRBV11-2 to TRBJ2-7; 9 bases match TRBD2. The J segment lost 4 bases and the V segment lost 1 base, leaving 5 bases of the junction unmatched. This CDR3 is 15 amino acids long. The germline CDR1 and CDR2 sequences are SGHAT and FQNNGV. The CDR3 nucleotides read TGTGCCAGCAGCTTAGCTACTAGCGGGTTTTACGAGCAGTACTTC. It yields the protein CASSLATSGFYEQYF.

The V gene is TRBV7-2, the J gene TRBJ2-1; 8 positions agree with TRBD1. V trimming: 8 bases; J trimming: 10 bases; junction bases outside the gene matches: 7. In germline, CDR1 is SGHTA, CDR2 FQGNSA. The CDR3 is 12 amino acids. CDR3 DNA sequence: TGTGCCAGCGGCCGGACAGGGAGAGAGCAGTTCTTC. Translation: CASGRTGREQFF.

This chain links TRBV9 with TRBJ1-1, with D possibly being TRBD1 (5 bases). Trimming shortened V by 5 bases and J by 4 bases, and 9 bases separated the two germline ends. CDR1 is SGDLS and CDR2 is YYNGEE in the germline V gene. CDR3 length equals 12 residues. CDR3 loop: CASSDGATEAFF. DNA of the CDR3: TGTGCCAGCAGTGACGGGGCCACTGAAGCTTTCTTT.

Comment on this clone: The identical CDR3 is also encoded by other nucleotide sequences in the sample. The rearrangement links TRBV30 to TRBJ2-2, with D possibly TRBD1 on 8 matching bases. Germline loops: CDR1 GTSNPN, CDR2 SVGIG (reference sequence). The CDR3 has 15 residues. V gave up 0 bases and J gave up 7 bases, with 15 bases separating them. The CDR3 reads CAWSVQGGADGELFF. The CDR3 nucleotides read TGTGCCTGGAGTGTACAGGGGGGGGCGGACGGGGAGCTGTTTTTT.

This chain joins TRBV5-5 and TRBJ1-2; 7 bases are shared with TRBD1. The germline gives CDR1 SGHKS, CDR2 YYEKEE (reference sequence). V lost 6 bases and J lost 7; bases outside the gene matches: 12. The CDR3 has 14 amino acids. This CDR3 reads CASTKKTGQGGYTF. CDR3 DNA sequence: TGTGCCAGCACCAAAAAGACAGGGCAAGGTGGCTACACCTTC.

The chain employs TRBV2 and TRBJ1-5; D is possibly TRBD1 (5 bases). This CDR3 comprises 14 residues. CDR1 and CDR2 (germline): SNHLY, FYNNEI. The V and J ends lost 7 bases and 7 bases respectively, with 17 bases between them. CDR3 sequence reads: CASNLDGAGQPQHF. For the CDR3, the DNA is TGTGCCAGCAATTTAGACGGGGCCGGGCAGCCCCAGCATTTT. Complete variable domain (other parts from reference TRBV2 and TRBJ1-5): EPEVTQTPSHQVTQMGQEVILRCVPISNHLYFYWYRQILGQKVEFLVSFYNNEISEKSEIFDDQFSVERPDGSNFTLKIRSTKLEDSAMYFCASNLDGAGQPQHFGDGTRLSIL.

The chain recombines TRBV4-2 with TRBJ2-1, with 14 bases aligning to TRBD2. Germline lookup yields CDR1 LGHNA and CDR2 YNFKEQ. Trimming took 2 bases from V and 4 from J; bases not matched to a gene: 13. The CDR3 has 20 amino acids. The CDR3 spells CASSQRTSGRREIMYNEQFF. The CDR3 nucleotides read TGTGCCAGCAGCCAAAGGACTAGCGGGAGGAGGGAGATCATGTACAATGAGCAGTTCTTC.

The chain couples TRBV18 to TRBJ2-7, with 11 bases aligning to TRBD1. CDR1 is KGHSH, CDR2 LQKENI, per germline. The CDR3 loop spans 16 amino acids. J lost 4 bases, V lost 6 bases, and 11 bases had no gene match. CDR3 residues: CASSPLGQGAQYEQYF. The CDR3 DNA sequence: TGTGCCAGCTCCCCCCTAGGACAGGGGGCTCAGTACGAGCAGTACTTC.

This clone came up once. The chain recombines TRBV19 with TRBJ2-3; D not resolved. This CDR3 comprises 14 residues. The germline gives CDR1 LNHDA, CDR2 SQIVND (reference sequence). V was shortened by 6 bases and J by 1 base, with 11 bases between the two germline ends. The CDR3 reads CASRCWRCTDTQYF. DNA for the CDR3: TGTGCCAGTAGGTGTTGGCGGTGCACAGATACGCAGTATTTT.

V is TRBV10-3 and J is TRBJ2-7; no clear D gene. The length of the CDR3 is 11 residues. V lost 5 bases and J lost 0, with 2 bases in between. The germline gives CDR1 ENHRY, CDR2 SYGVKD. The CDR3 region is CAISPSYEQYF. The CDR3 DNA follows: TGTGCCATCAGTCCCTCCTACGAGCAGTACTTC.

J is TRBJ1-5 and V is TRBV7-9, with D possibly being TRBD1 (6 bases). The CDR3 is 14 residues long. Germline V gene lookup returns CDR1 SEHNR and CDR2 FQNEAQ (reference sequence). The V end lost 5 bases, the J end lost 6 bases, and 14 bases lay between the germline ends. CDR3 DNA: TGTGCCAGCAGCGACGATACAGGGTTTCAGCCCCAGCATTTT. Amino acids: CASSDDTGFQPQHF.

The chain has TRBV28 and TRBJ2-1; 9 bases agree with TRBD2. V lost 5 bases to trimming and J lost 4 bases; unmatched junction nucleotides: 6. The CDR3 has 15 residues. CDR1 and CDR2 from the germline V gene are MDHEN and SYDVKM. The CDR3 DNA reads as TGTGCCAGCAGTGCGACTAGCGGATTATACAATGAGCAGTTCTTC. Translating it yields CASSATSGLYNEQFF.

This rearrangement joins TRBV28 to TRBJ2-3, with 7 bases lining up with TRBD2. CDR1 is MDHEN, CDR2 SYDVKM, per germline. J was trimmed by 4 bases and V by 6 bases; bases with no gene match: 10. The CDR3 is made up of 15 amino acids. The CDR3 DNA is TGTGCCAGCAGGAGGGTAGCGGGTTACGCAGATACGCAGTATTTT. Protein sequence: CASRRVAGYADTQYF. The complete variable domain, with remaining parts taken from reference TRBV28 and TRBJ2-3, reads DVKVTQSSRYLVKRTGEKVFLECVQDMDHENMFWYRQDPGLGLRLIYFSYDVKMKEKGDIPEGYSVSREKKERFSLILESASTNQTSMYLCASRRVAGYADTQYFGPGTRLTVL.

This clone came up once. The CDR3 DNA reads TGTGCCAGCAGTCCCCTCTTGAGCAATCAGCCCCAGCATTTT. This codes for CASSPLLSNQPQHF. The chain couples TRBV28 to TRBJ1-5; D not certain. Germline V gene lookup returns CDR1 MDHEN and CDR2 SYDVKM. V was shortened by 5 bases and J by 1 base, with 9 bases between the two germline ends. The CDR3 consists of 14 residues.

V is TRBV7-5 and J is TRBJ1-3. TRBV7-5 is deemed a pseudogene. This CDR3 comprises 16 residues. Here the CDR3 DNA reads TGTGCCAGGAGTTCTCGGACGGAGAACTCTGGAAACACCATATATTTT. Its translation is CARSSRTENSGNTIYF.

This clone occurred a few times. J is TRBJ2-3 and V is TRBV18; TRBD1 might be the D (6 bases). Germline V lookup: CDR1 KGHSH, CDR2 LQKENI. The CDR3 runs to 12 residues. Deletions cut 5 bases from V and 5 bases from J, with 8 bases between. The CDR3 DNA reads as TGTGCCAGCTCAGCCAGGGGAGATACGCAGTATTTT. Translated, it gives CASSARGDTQYF.

V and J are TRBV6-5 and TRBJ2-7, with unresolved D. Trimming stripped 5 bases from V and 7 bases from J, with 15 bases between. Germline V lookup: CDR1 MNHEY, CDR2 SVGAGI. The CDR3 runs to 13 residues. CDR3 nucleotides: TGTGCCAGCAGTCAACCTGCAGCGAGGGAGCAGTACTTC. Protein product: CASSQPAAREQYF.

The CDR3 sequence: CASSYLPGTSGRNEQFF. The CDR3, as DNA: TGTGCCAGCAGTTATCTCCCCGGGACTAGCGGGAGGAATGAGCAGTTCTTC. The chain joins TRBV27 to TRBJ2-1; 15 nucleotides align to TRBD2. The V and J ends lost 4 bases and 7 bases, in that order; junction bases with no gene match: 8. From germline, CDR1 is MNHEY and CDR2 SMNVEV (reference sequence). The length of the CDR3 is 17 residues.

The J gene is TRBJ2-6, the V gene TRBV6-5, with D unresolved. V lost 4 bases and J 0 bases, leaving 7 bases between the germline ends. Germline CDR1 MNHEY, CDR2 SVGAGI. This CDR3 spans 15 amino acids. CDR3 in amino acids: CASSFPTSGANVLTF. In DNA form, the CDR3 reads TGTGCCAGCAGTTTCCCGACCTCTGGGGCCAACGTCCTGACTTTC.

The chain couples TRBV2 to TRBJ1-5; maybe TRBD1 (6 bases). Per germline, CDR1 SNHLY and CDR2 FYNNEI. The V end lost 4 bases, the J end lost 7 bases, and 17 bases lay between the germline ends. The CDR3 extends over 15 amino acids. CDR3 amino acids: CASSVALTGNQPQHF. The CDR3 DNA sequence: TGTGCCAGCAGTGTAGCTTTAACAGGGAACCAGCCCCAGCATTTT.

Comments on this clone: At one end the junction does not follow the germline gene, possibly because of a read error. The V and J genes are TRBV7-7 and TRBJ2-5, with 8 bases identical to TRBD1. This CDR3 comprises 16 residues. The V gene's germline CDR1 is SSHAT and CDR2 FNYEAQ (reference sequence). For the CDR3, the DNA is TGTGCTAGCAGCTTAGCGTGGGGACAGGAACAAGAGACCCAGTACTTC. Protein product: CASSLAWGQEQETQYF. Full variable domain (remainder filled in from reference TRBV7-7 and TRBJ2-5): GAGVSQSPRYKVTKRGQDVTLRCDPISSHATLYWYQQALGQGPEFLTYFNYEAQPDKSGLPSDRFSAERPEGSISTLTIQRTEQRDSAMYRCASSLAWGQEQETQYFGPGTRLLVL.

This clone has a single count. This chain connects TRBV28 to TRBJ2-7, with TRBD2 matching 9 bases. This CDR3 has 15 residues. Trimming at V came to 5 bases and at J to 4 bases, leaving 9 bases not matched to a gene. Germline V gene lookup returns CDR1 MDHEN and CDR2 SYDVKM. The CDR3 DNA sequence: TGTGCCAGCAGTCTTACTTTTAGCGGGAGTTACGAGCAGTACTTC. Amino acids: CASSLTFSGSYEQYF. The full variable domain, its missing parts supplied by reference TRBV28 and TRBJ2-7, is DVKVTQSSRYLVKRTGEKVFLECVQDMDHENMFWYRQDPGLGLRLIYFSYDVKMKEKGDIPEGYSVSREKKERFSLILESASTNQTSMYLCASSLTFSGSYEQYFGPGTRLTVT.

The chain uses TRBV6-6 and TRBJ1-3; tentatively, D is TRBD1 (5 bases). Trimming pared 1 base from V and 0 bases from J, leaving 7 bases between. The CDR3 length is 15 residues. From germline, CDR1 is MNHNY and CDR2 SVGAGI (reference sequence). The CDR3 sequence: CASSYFGGSGNTIYF. CDR3 DNA sequence: TGTGCCAGCAGTTACTTTGGGGGCTCTGGAAACACCATATATTTT.

The table lists this clone with a count of one. This sequence joins TRBV7-3 and TRBJ2-5; D is uncertain. V gave up 0 bases and J gave up 1 base, with 6 bases separating them. Germline V gene lookup returns CDR1 SGHTA and CDR2 FQGTGA. This CDR3 is built from 14 residues. The CDR3 bases are TGTGCCAGCAGCTTAACGGGCAGCCAAGAGACCCAGTACTTC. Its protein is CASSLTGSQETQYF.

DNA of the CDR3: TGCAGCGTGGGATATTCCGGGACTAGCGGGAAGGTTGAGCAGTTCTTC. Residues: CSVGYSGTSGKVEQFF. The genes are TRBV29-1 and TRBJ2-1; TRBD2 matches 13 bases. In germline, CDR1 is SQVTM, CDR2 ANQGSEA. The CDR3 covers 16 residues. V trimming: 6 bases; J trimming: 9 bases; junction bases outside the gene matches: 14.

The chain uses TRBV9 and TRBJ1-4; no clear D. The CDR3 sequence is 13 residues long. V was shortened by 0 bases and J by 10 bases, with 10 bases between the two germline ends. The germline CDR1 and CDR2 sequences are SGDLS and YYNGEE. Here the CDR3 reads CASSVDPGVKLFF. CDR3 bases: TGTGCCAGCAGCGTAGATCCGGGAGTAAAACTGTTTTTT.